The 30 T cell receptor beta chains presented below share a single source sample, sequenced in a study of T cell repertoires in cytomegalovirus infection. Their antigens remain unidentified. TCRdb reprocessed the reads via MiXCR and lists one record per CDR3 protein. The table shows 830,000 or so distinct CDR3 sequences, with 32% occurring only once. The material sequenced was cultured CD8+ T cells from PBMCs, taken from culture after CMV antigen stimulation. The receptors here all came from a human donor in good health (CMV status not recorded). Some clones in this sample may be carry-over from other donors' samples.

This clonotype has a handful of counts. This sequence joins TRBV6-1 and TRBJ2-3; the match to TRBD2 covers 14 bases. CDR1 MNHNS and CDR2 SASEGT come from the germline V gene. V was pared by 5 bases and J by 2 bases, with 3 bases of the junction left unmatched. The CDR3 length is 16 residues. The CDR3 reads CASSWTSGGYTDTQYF. CDR3 nucleotide sequence: TGTGCCAGCAGTTGGACTAGCGGGGGGTACACAGATACGCAGTATTTT.

This chain connects TRBV19 to TRBJ1-5; D is ambiguous. The CDR3 runs to 17 residues. Germline V CDR1 and CDR2: LNHDA, SQIVND (reference sequence). Trimming pared 0 bases from V and 0 bases from J, leaving 12 bases between. In DNA form, the CDR3 reads TGTGCCAGTAGTATAGATCAACGGGTGTCTAGCAATCAGCCCCAGCATTTT. It yields the protein CASSIDQRVSSNQPQHF.

This chain joins TRBV2 and TRBJ2-1, with 14 positions matching TRBD2. Germline CDR1 reads SNHLY; CDR2 reads FYNNEI. V lost 6 bases to trimming and J lost 4 bases; unmatched junction nucleotides: 8. The CDR3 loop spans 17 amino acids. In nucleotides, the CDR3 is TGTGCCAGCAGCGAACGACTAGCGGGGGGGGTTTACAATGAGCAGTTCTTC. Encoded protein: CASSERLAGGVYNEQFF.

This chain uses TRBV7-9 with TRBJ2-5; D is unresolved. This CDR3 region has 16 residues. Germline CDR1 reads SEHNR; CDR2 reads FQNEAQ (reference sequence). V shed 5 bases and J shed 2 bases, with 18 bases lying between them. In DNA form, the CDR3 reads TGTGCCAGCAGCCATCCCCGGAAAGGGAAACAAGAGACCCAGTACTTC. Its translation: CASSHPRKGKQETQYF.

This clonotype was observed many times. V is TRBV6-1 and J is TRBJ2-1; 7 bases match TRBD1. CDR1 and CDR2 (germline): MNHNS, SASEGT. Germline trimming cut 4 bases from V and 6 bases from J; bases unmatched to any gene: 9. This CDR3 spans 15 amino acids. CDR3 region: CASSGLARGINEQFF. For the CDR3, the DNA is TGTGCCAGCAGTGGGCTGGCCAGGGGGATCAATGAGCAGTTCTTC.

Remarks on this clonotype: A single base separates this from a much larger clone, so it may be a read error. The V and J genes are TRBV7-6 and TRBJ1-1; D may be TRBD1 (6 bases). This CDR3 comprises 16 residues. Between the trimmed V and J ends, which lost 5 bases and 4 bases, there was a span of 20 bases. Germline-derived CDR1 and CDR2 are SGHVS and FNYEAQ. In DNA, the CDR3 is TGTGCCAGCAGCCCAAAGCCCGGGACATGGGGCACTGAAGCTTTCTTT. This encodes CASSPKPGTWGTEAFF. The full variable domain, its missing parts supplied by reference TRBV7-6 and TRBJ1-1, is GAGVSQSPRYKVTKRGQDVALRCDPISGHVSLYWYRQALGQGPEFLTYFNYEAQQDKSGLPNDRFSAERPEGSISTLTIQRTEQRDSAMYRCASSPKPGTWGTEAFFGQGTRLTVV.

The table lists this clonotype with a few counts. The chain employs TRBV7-9 and TRBJ2-5; TRBD1 agrees at 11 bases. The V gene end was trimmed by 5 bases and the J gene end by 0 bases; junction bases not matched to a gene: 8. The CDR3 is 17 amino acids. Germline V CDR1 and CDR2: SEHNR, FQNEAQ (reference sequence). Here the CDR3 reads CASSLPPGQGDQETQYF. In DNA form, the CDR3 reads TGTGCCAGCAGCCTTCCCCCGGGACAGGGGGACCAAGAGACCCAGTACTTC. Supplemented by reference TRBV7-9 and TRBJ2-5, the full variable domain reads DTGVSQNPRHKITKRGQNVTFRCDPISEHNRLYWYRQTLGQGPEFLTYFQNEAQLEKSRLLSDRFSAERPKGSFSTLEIQRTEQGDSAMYLCASSLPPGQGDQETQYFGPGTRLLVL.

On this clonotype: At one of its ends the junction is not consistent with the germline gene, which may arise from a read error. The DNA for the CDR3 is TGTGCTAGCAGCTTAGGGGCTAGCGGGGGCGACGAGCAGTACTTC. Residues: CASSLGASGGDEQYF. The V gene is TRBV7-6, the J gene TRBJ2-7, with 10 bases identical to TRBD2. Germline V gene data show CDR1 as SGHVS and CDR2 as FNYEAQ. The CDR3 length is 15 residues.

A remark on this clonotype: The DNA is left out, because the CDR3 cannot be placed on it with certainty; the CDR3 is given as TCRdb lists it. The chain combines TRBV7-6 with TRBJ1-1; TRBD1, the table's D call, lacks a check against the DNA. The CDR3 extends over 17 residues, inclusive of both ends. CDR1 is SGHVS and CDR2 is FNYEAQ in the germline V gene. The CDR3 sequence is CASSFGPGPPENTEAFF.

This rearrangement joins TRBV10-2 to TRBJ2-3, with 16 bases lining up with TRBD2. After removal of 2 bases from V and 2 bases from J, the junction contained 7 bases not matched to a gene. The germline V gene has CDR1 WSHSY and CDR2 SAAADI. There are 19 residues in the CDR3. The CDR3 nucleotides read TGCGCCAGCAGTGAGGGCGTGGGACTAGCGGGGGGGCACACAGATACGCAGTATTTT. Its protein product is CASSEGVGLAGGHTDTQYF.

The chain carries TRBV12-3 or TRBV12-4 and TRBJ1-3, with 7 bases matching TRBD1. This CDR3 has 15 residues. Trimming removed 6 bases from V and 0 bases from J; junction bases left unmatched: 5. Written as DNA, the CDR3 is TGTGCCAGCAGGAACCGGGACAGCTCTGGAAACACCATATATTTT. It yields the protein CASRNRDSSGNTIYF.

There are a few counts of this clonotype. The V call is TRBV6-2 or TRBV6-3, the J call TRBJ2-6; D is unresolved. Trimming cost V 8 bases and J 4 bases, with 6 bases left between them. The CDR3 contains 12 residues. Germline V lookup: CDR1 MNHEY, CDR2 SVGEGT. CDR3 coding DNA: TGTGCCAGCCATGGCGGGGCCAACGTCCTGACTTTC. This codes for CASHGGANVLTF.

This clonotype was seen repeatedly, ten times or more. The chain joins TRBV7-2 to TRBJ2-7, with D perhaps TRBD1 or TRBD2 (5 bases each). V lost 2 bases to trimming and J lost 2 bases, with 13 bases between them. This CDR3 has 15 residues. Germline V gene sequence: CDR1 SGHTA, CDR2 FQGNSA. The CDR3 protein is CASSLTGPSPYEQYV. CDR3 DNA sequence: TGTGCCAGCAGCTTAACGGGGCCGAGTCCCTACGAGCAGTACGTC.

The chain combines TRBV6-1 with TRBJ2-5; either TRBD1 or TRBD2 may fit D (5 bases each). With 7 bases removed from V and 5 bases from J, the gap between germline ends came to 14 bases. Germline CDR1 is MNHNS and CDR2 is SASEGT. The CDR3 extends over 13 amino acids. CDR3 residues: CASNTGREETQYF. The CDR3 DNA reads TGTGCCAGCAATACCGGCAGGGAGGAGACCCAGTACTTC.

The chain combines TRBV4-2 with TRBJ1-3, with D possibly TRBD1 on 5 matching bases. The V gene lost 0 bases and the J gene lost 0 bases, with 12 bases spanning the gap. CDR3 size: 17 residues. Germline CDR1 reads LGHNA; CDR2 reads YNFKEQ. The CDR3, as DNA: TGTGCCAGCAGCCAAGATTTGGGGGAGAGCTCTGGAAACACCATATATTTT. This gives the protein CASSQDLGESSGNTIYF.

The table lists this clonotype with a count of one. V gene TRBV19 combines with J gene TRBJ1-1; weak D call: TRBD1 (5 bases). CDR3 length equals 12 residues. The germline CDR1 and CDR2 sequences are LNHDA and SQIVND (reference sequence). Trimming stripped 8 bases from V and 0 bases from J, with 7 bases between. CDR3 sequence reads: CASGDLNTEAFF. CDR3 DNA sequence: TGTGCCAGTGGGGACCTGAACACTGAAGCTTTCTTT.

The chain combines TRBV6-5 with TRBJ1-4, with 7 bases lining up with TRBD1. The J segment lost 6 bases and the V segment lost 2 bases, leaving 6 bases of the junction unmatched. This CDR3 has 15 amino acids. CDR1 is MNHEY, CDR2 SVGAGI, per germline. The CDR3 coding sequence is TGTGCCAGCAGTTACCTGACAGGGACAGATGAAAAACTGTTTTTT. Residues: CASSYLTGTDEKLFF.

J is TRBJ1-1 and V is TRBV19; the match to TRBD1 covers 8 bases. The CDR3 sequence is 14 residues long. Germline V gene data show CDR1 as LNHDA and CDR2 as SQIVND (reference sequence). J lost 2 bases, V lost 4 bases, and 3 bases had no gene match. The CDR3, as DNA: TGTGCCAGTAGTAGGGACAGGAGAAACACTGAAGCTTTCTTT. Encoded protein: CASSRDRRNTEAFF. Together with reference TRBV19 and TRBJ1-1, the CDR3 gives the full variable domain: DGGITQSPKYLFRKEGQNVTLSCEQNLNHDAMYWYRQDPGQGLRLIYYSQIVNDFQKGDIAEGYSVSREKKESFPLTVTSAQKNPTAFYLCASSRDRRNTEAFFGQGTRLTVV.

This clonotype is a singleton in its sample. The J gene is TRBJ2-3, the V gene TRBV29-1, with 12 positions matching TRBD2. From germline, CDR1 is SQVTM and CDR2 ANQGSEA. Trimming took 8 bases from V and 11 from J; bases not matched to a gene: 14. The CDR3 loop spans 14 amino acids. The CDR3, as DNA: TGCAGCCATAGGCTAGCGGGGGGGGCTTGGGAGCAGTATTTT. Translating gives CSHRLAGGAWEQYF.

About this clonotype itself: A junction boundary mismatches the germline segment, possibly from a read error. V is TRBV7-9 and J is TRBJ2-1, with D possibly matching TRBD1 (6 bases). The CDR3 is made up of 16 amino acids. Germline values: CDR1 SEHNR, CDR2 FQNEAQ (reference sequence). The CDR3 sequence is CASGLSRGAFYNEQFF. The DNA of the CDR3 is TGTGCCAGCGGCTTATCCAGGGGTGCATTCTACAATGAGCAGTTCTTC.

The J gene is TRBJ1-1, the V gene TRBV7-9; 7 bases are shared with TRBD1. CDR1 is SEHNR and CDR2 is FQNEAQ in the germline V gene (reference sequence). V gave up 6 bases and J gave up 3 bases; unmatched junction bases: 7. The CDR3 is 14 residues long. The DNA for the CDR3 is TGTGCCAGCAGTGCGACAGGGTTATACACTGAAGCTTTCTTT. Its protein product is CASSATGLYTEAFF.

The V and J genes are TRBV29-1 and TRBJ2-7; D might be TRBD1 (6 bases). CDR1 and CDR2 from the germline V gene are SQVTM and ANQGSEA. The CDR3 length is 13 residues. V was shortened by 7 bases and J by 2 bases, with 15 bases between the two germline ends. CDR3 in DNA: TGCAGCGCGTTACAGGGATCGACCTACGAGCAGTACTTC. Its translation: CSALQGSTYEQYF.

The table lists this clonotype with a few counts. This chain joins TRBV20-1 and TRBJ2-7; D is perhaps TRBD1 (6 bases). The CDR3 covers 14 residues. The germline V and J ends were trimmed by 5 bases and 0 bases, with 14 bases remaining between them. Germline V lookup: CDR1 DFQATT, CDR2 SNEGSKA (reference sequence). The DNA of the CDR3 is TGCAGTGCTCGGGACACGCAGAGCTCCTACGAGCAGTACGTC. As protein: CSARDTQSSYEQYV.

This clonotype was observed a handful of times. This chain uses TRBV7-6 with TRBJ2-3; D not resolved. CDR3 size: 12 residues. V lost 5 bases, J lost 5 bases, and 8 bases lay in between. Germline V gene sequence: CDR1 SGHVS, CDR2 FNYEAQ. This chain's CDR3 is CASSKHGDTQYF. CDR3 nucleotides: TGTGCCAGCAGCAAACATGGAGATACGCAGTATTTT.

In regard to this clonotype: The junction departs from germline at one end; a sequencing error may be responsible. The chain links TRBV6-6 to TRBJ1-2; perhaps TRBD1 as D (6 bases). The CDR3 contains 14 residues. Germline CDR1 MNHNY, CDR2 SVGAGI (reference sequence). The CDR3 DNA reads TGTGCCAGCACTTACAACAGGGTCGACTATGGCTACACCTTC. As protein: CASTYNRVDYGYTF.

The V call is TRBV5-5, the J call TRBJ1-2; D may be TRBD1 (5 bases). This CDR3 spans 16 amino acids. Germline V lookup: CDR1 SGHKS, CDR2 YYEKEE (reference sequence). V dropped 2 bases and J dropped 4 bases, with 18 bases sitting between them. CDR3 residues: CASSFDPLTETYGYTF. CDR3 nucleotides: TGTGCCAGCAGCTTCGACCCGTTGACAGAAACCTATGGCTACACCTTC.

V gene TRBV27 combines with J gene TRBJ2-7, with 7 bases identical to TRBD1. CDR3 length: 13 amino acids. Germline-derived CDR1 and CDR2 are MNHEY and SMNVEV (reference sequence). The V and J ends lost 4 bases and 3 bases, in that order; junction bases with no gene match: 3. This CDR3 is CASSSGGRYEQYV. In nucleotides, the CDR3 is TGTGCCAGCAGTTCAGGGGGTCGCTACGAGCAGTACGTC.

This chain uses TRBV2 with TRBJ2-3; 7 bases line up with TRBD1. V shed 5 bases, J shed 3 bases, and the junction held 5 bases outside the gene matches. Germline V CDR1 and CDR2: SNHLY, FYNNEI. The CDR3 has 14 residues. CDR3 bases: TGTGCCAGCAGTTGGACAGGAGCTACAGATACGCAGTATTTT. This sequence encodes CASSWTGATDTQYF.

The chain combines TRBV6-2 or TRBV6-3 with TRBJ2-7; D is perhaps TRBD1 (6 bases). This CDR3 contains 13 residues. Germline loops: CDR1 MNHEY, CDR2 SVGEGT. The V gene lost 6 bases and the J gene lost 6 bases, with 15 bases spanning the gap. CDR3 residues: CASSLNDRTEQYV. The CDR3, as DNA: TGTGCCAGCAGCCTTAACGACAGGACCGAGCAGTACGTC.

The sample holds a few counts of this clonotype. This chain joins TRBV6-5 and TRBJ2-7; D remains ambiguous. V shed 6 bases and J shed 6 bases, with 15 bases lying between them. The germline gives CDR1 MNHEY, CDR2 SVGAGI. The CDR3 extends over 13 amino acids. This CDR3 is CASSPAKEFEQYF. The CDR3 DNA reads as TGTGCCAGCAGCCCCGCTAAGGAGTTCGAGCAGTACTTC.